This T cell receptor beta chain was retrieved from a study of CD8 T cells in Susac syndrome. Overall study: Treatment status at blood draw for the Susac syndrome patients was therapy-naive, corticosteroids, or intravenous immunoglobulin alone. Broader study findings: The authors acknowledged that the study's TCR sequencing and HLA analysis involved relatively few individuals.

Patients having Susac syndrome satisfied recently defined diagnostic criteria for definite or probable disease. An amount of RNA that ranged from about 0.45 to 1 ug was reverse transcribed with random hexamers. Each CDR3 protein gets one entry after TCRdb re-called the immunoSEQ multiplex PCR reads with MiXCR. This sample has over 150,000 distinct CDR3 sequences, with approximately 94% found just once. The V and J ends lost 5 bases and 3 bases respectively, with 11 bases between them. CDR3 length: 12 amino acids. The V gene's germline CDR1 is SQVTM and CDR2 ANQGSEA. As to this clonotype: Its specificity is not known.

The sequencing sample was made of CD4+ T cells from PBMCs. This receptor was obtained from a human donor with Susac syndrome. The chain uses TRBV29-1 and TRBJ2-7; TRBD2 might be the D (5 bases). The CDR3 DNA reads TGCAGCGTTTCCGGGATCCACTACGAGCAGTACTTC. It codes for CSVSGIHYEQYF.